This T cell receptor (beta chain) stems from a study of OX40 agonist ivuxolimab in advanced cancers. Overall study context: People who had prior anti-PD-1, anti-PD-L1 or anti-CTLA-4 therapy could take part, and approximately 44% had some. Three patients, one with hepatocellular carcinoma and two with cutaneous melanoma, achieved partial responses.

This clone was seen a single time. Its antigen remains unknown. Notes on the study in general: Antigen specificity remained undetermined for the expanded peripheral T cells. At 0.1 to 3.0 mg/kg and by week 6, clonal expansion occurred in CD4+ and CD8+ blood T cells.

Per the germline V gene, CDR1 is LGHNA and CDR2 is YNFKEQ. The CDR3 length is 13 residues. V was shortened by 4 bases and J by 7 bases, with 14 bases between the two germline ends. TCRdb's table, derived via immunoSEQ multiplex PCR, lists solely in-frame clones and lacks some. The sample has some 96,000 clones; just under 85% are singletons. The source of this sequence is an adult with an advanced solid tumor such as melanoma, head and neck, liver or kidney cancer. V gene TRBV4-2 combines with J gene TRBJ2-7; possible D gene TRBD2, 5 bases. Material: CD4+ or CD8+ T cells sorted from blood, obtained in a trial of the OX40 agonist ivuxolimab. CDR3 amino acids: CASSPDSPGEQYF. CDR3 in DNA: TGTGCCAGCAGCCCGGACTCCCCGGGTGAGCAGTACTTC.